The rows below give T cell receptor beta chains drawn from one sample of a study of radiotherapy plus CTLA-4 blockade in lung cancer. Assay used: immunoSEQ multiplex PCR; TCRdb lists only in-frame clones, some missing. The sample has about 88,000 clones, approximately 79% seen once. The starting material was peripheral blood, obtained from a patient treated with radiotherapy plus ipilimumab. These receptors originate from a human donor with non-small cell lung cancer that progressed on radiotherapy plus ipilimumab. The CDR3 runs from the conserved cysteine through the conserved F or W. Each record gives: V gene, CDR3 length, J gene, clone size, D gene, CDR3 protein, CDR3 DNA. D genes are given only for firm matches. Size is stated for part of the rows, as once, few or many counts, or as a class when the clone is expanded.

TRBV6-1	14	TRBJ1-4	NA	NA	CASSSVATNEKLFF	TGTGCCAGCAGTTCGGTTGCAACTAATGAAAAACTGTTTTTT
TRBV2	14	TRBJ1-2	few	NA	CASSERTANYGYTF	TGTGCCAGCAGTGAAAGGACAGCCAACTATGGCTACACCTTC
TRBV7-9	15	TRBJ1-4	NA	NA	CASRPEGRNLEKLFF	TGTGCCAGCAGGCCGGAGGGACGGAACCTAGAAAAACTGTTTTTT
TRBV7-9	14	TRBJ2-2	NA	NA	CASSLRRLTGELFF	TGTGCCAGCAGCTTGAGAAGACTCACCGGGGAGCTGTTTTTT
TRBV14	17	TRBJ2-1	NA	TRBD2	CASRGTSGRTGEDEQFF	TGTGCCAGCAGGGGGACTAGCGGGAGGACGGGGGAAGATGAGCAGTTCTTC
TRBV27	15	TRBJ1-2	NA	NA	CASSQRSPANYGYTF	TGTGCCAGCAGTCAACGATCTCCTGCTAACTATGGCTACACCTTC
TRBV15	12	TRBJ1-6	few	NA	CATTADNSPLHF	TGTGCCACCACAGCCGATAATTCACCCCTCCACTTT
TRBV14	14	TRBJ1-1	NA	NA	CASSQVGRNTEAFF	TGTGCCAGCAGCCAGGTCGGACGGAACACTGAAGCTTTCTTT
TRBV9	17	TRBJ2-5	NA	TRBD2	CASSVGGSGSGQETQYF	TGTGCCAGCAGCGTAGGGGGTAGCGGGAGTGGCCAAGAGACCCAGTACTTC
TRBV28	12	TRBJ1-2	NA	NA	CASSQGVGGYTF	TGTGCCAGCAGTCAGGGTGTCGGTGGCTACACCTTC
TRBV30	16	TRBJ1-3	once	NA	CAWSPPLYFSGNTIYF	TGTGCCTGGAGTCCCCCGCTATATTTCTCTGGAAACACCATATATTTT
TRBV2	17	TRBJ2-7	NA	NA	CASSGASRRPGAYEQYF	TGTGCCAGCAGTGGTGCCAGCCGGCGTCCCGGAGCCTACGAGCAGTACTTC
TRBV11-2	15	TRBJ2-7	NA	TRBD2	CASSPGTSGSNEQYF	TGTGCCAGCAGCCCTGGGACTAGCGGGAGTAACGAGCAGTACTTC
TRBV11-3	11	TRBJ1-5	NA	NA	CASSSNQPQHF	TGTGCCAGCAGCTCTAATCAGCCCCAGCATTTT
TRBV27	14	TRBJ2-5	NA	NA	CASSLGSPQETQYF	TGTGCCAGCAGTTTAGGATCACCCCAAGAGACCCAGTACTTC
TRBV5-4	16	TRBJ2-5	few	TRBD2	CASSLTSGGAGETQYF	TGTGCCAGCAGCCTGACTAGCGGGGGGGCGGGGGAGACCCAGTACTTC
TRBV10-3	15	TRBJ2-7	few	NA	CAISDSRRSSYEQYF	TGTGCCATCAGTGACTCCCGTAGGAGCTCCTACGAGCAGTACTTC
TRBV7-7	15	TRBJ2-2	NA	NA	CASSFRGGGTGELFF	TGTGCCAGCAGCTTCCGGGGTGGCGGGACCGGGGAGCTGTTTTTT
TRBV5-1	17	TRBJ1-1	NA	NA	CASSPPGPTTANTEAFF	TGCGCCAGCAGCCCGCCAGGGCCTACGACAGCGAACACTGAAGCTTTCTTT
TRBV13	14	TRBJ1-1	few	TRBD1	CASSSQGLNTEAFF	TGTGCCAGCAGCTCACAGGGGTTGAACACTGAAGCTTTCTTT
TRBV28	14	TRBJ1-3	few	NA	CASSYGSSGNTIYF	TGTGCCAGCAGTTATGGCAGCTCTGGAAACACCATATATTTT
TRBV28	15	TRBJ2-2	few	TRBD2	CAISDVSGGTGELFF	TGTGCCATCTCCGATGTCAGCGGGGGCACCGGGGAGCTGTTTTTT
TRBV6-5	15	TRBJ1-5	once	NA	CASSYSKSRDQPQHF	TGTGCCAGCAGTTACTCGAAGTCAAGGGATCAGCCCCAGCATTTT
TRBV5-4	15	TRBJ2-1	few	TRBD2	CASSSKLAGKNEQFF	TGTGCCAGCAGCTCCAAACTAGCGGGAAAGAATGAGCAGTTCTTC